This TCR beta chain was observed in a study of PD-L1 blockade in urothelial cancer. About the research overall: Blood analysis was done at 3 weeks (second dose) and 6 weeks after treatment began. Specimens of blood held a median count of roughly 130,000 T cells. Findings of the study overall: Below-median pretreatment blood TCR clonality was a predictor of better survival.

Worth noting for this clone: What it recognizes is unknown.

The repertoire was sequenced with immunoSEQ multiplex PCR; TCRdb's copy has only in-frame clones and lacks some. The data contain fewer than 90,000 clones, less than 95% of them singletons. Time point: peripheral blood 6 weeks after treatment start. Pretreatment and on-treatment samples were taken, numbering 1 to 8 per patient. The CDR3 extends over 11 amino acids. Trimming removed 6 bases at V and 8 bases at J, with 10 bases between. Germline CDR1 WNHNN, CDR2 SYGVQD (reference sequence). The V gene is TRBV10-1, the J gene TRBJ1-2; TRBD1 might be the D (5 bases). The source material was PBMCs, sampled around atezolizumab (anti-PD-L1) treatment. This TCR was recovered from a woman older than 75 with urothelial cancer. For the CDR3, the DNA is TGCGCCAGCAGGGGGGGGGAGGGCTACACCTTC. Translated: CASRGGEGYTF.